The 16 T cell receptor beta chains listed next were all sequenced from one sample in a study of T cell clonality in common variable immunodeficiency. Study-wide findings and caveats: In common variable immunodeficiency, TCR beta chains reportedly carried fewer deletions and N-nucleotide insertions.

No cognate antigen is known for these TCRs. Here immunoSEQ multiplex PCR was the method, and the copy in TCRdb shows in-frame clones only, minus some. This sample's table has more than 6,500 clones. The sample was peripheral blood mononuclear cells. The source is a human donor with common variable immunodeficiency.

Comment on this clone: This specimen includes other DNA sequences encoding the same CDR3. CDR3 in amino acids: CASSGQGRTDTQYF. The part of the CDR3 DNA that was read is TGTGCCAGCTCGGGACAGGGCCGGACAGATACG. This chain uses TRBV18 with TRBJ2-3, with 9 bases fitting TRBD1. From the germline J gene comes the end of the CDR3, since the read stops 3 residues before it. CDR3 size: 14 residues. Germline CDR1 reads KGHSH; CDR2 reads LQKENI. The J segment lost 3 bases and the V segment lost 6 bases, leaving 4 bases of the junction unmatched.

Here the CDR3 reads CASSIGTGLETQYF. The CDR3 DNA, read in part, is TGTGCCAGCAGCATTGGGACAGGGTTAGAGACC. The gene calls are TRBV7-2 and TRBJ2-5; 9 bases line up with TRBD1. The CDR3 extends 3 residues past the end of the read, so its final part is completed from the germline J gene. V shed 5 bases, J shed 4 bases, and the junction held 5 bases outside the gene matches. The length of the CDR3 is 14 residues. Germline assignment: CDR1 SGHTA and CDR2 FQGNSA.

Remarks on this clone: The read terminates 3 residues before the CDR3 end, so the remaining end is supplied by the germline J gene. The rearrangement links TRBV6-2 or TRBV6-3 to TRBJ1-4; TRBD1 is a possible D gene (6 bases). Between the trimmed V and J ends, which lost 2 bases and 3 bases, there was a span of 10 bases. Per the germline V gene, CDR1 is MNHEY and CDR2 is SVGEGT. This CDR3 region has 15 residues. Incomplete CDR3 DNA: TGTGCCAGCAGTTACGGGGGGGCTGCTAATGAAAAA. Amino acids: CASSYGGAANEK. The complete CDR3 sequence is CASSYGGAANEKLFF.

CDR3 residues: CASSASRGGPYEQYF. The covered CDR3 bases are TGTGCCAGCTCCGCCTCCCGGGGGGGCCCCTACGAG. The V and J genes are TRBV18 and TRBJ2-7, with 8 bases lining up with TRBD2. The read ends 3 residues early relative to the CDR3; the germline J gene fills the gap. V lost 6 bases to trimming and J lost 2 bases; unmatched junction nucleotides: 9. The CDR3 extends over 15 amino acids. Germline CDR1 and CDR2: KGHSH and LQKENI.

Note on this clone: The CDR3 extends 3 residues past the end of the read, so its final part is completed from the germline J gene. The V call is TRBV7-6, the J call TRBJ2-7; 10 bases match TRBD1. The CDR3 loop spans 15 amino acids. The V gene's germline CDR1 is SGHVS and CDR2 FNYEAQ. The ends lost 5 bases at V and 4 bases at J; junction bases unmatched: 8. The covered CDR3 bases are TGTGCCAGCAGCCTCGCCGGGACAGGGGTATACGAG. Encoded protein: CASSLAGTGVYE. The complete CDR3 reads CASSLAGTGVYEQYF.

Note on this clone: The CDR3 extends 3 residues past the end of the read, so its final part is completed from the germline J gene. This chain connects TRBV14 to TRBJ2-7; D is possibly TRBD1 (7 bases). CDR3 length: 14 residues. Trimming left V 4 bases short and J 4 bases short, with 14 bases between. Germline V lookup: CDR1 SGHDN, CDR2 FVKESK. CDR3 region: CASSPRGAAYEQYF. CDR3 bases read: TGTGCCAGCAGCCCCAGGGGGGCCGCATACGAG.

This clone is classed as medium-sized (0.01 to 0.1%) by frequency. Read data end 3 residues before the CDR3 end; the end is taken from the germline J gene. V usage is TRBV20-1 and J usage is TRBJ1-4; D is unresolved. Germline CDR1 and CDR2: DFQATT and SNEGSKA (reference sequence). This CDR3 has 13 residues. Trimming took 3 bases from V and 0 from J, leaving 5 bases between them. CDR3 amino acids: CSASPATNEKLFF. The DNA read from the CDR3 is TGCAGTGCTAGTCCCGCAACTAATGAAAAA.

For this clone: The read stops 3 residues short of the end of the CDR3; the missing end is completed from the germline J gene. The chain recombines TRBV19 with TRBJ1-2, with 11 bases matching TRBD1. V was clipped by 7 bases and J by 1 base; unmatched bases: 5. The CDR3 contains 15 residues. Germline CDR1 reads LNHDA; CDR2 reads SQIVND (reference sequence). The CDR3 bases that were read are TGTGCCAGTACGATGGGGACAGGGGGTAACTATGGC. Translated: CASTMGTGGNYG. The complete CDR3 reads CASTMGTGGNYGYTF. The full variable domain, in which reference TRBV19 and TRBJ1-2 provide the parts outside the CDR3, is DGGITQSPKYLFRKEGQNVTLSCEQNLNHDAMYWYRQDPGQGLRLIYYSQIVNDFQKGDIAEGYSVSREKKESFPLTVTSAQKNPTAFYLCASTMGTGGNYGYTFGSGTRLTVV.

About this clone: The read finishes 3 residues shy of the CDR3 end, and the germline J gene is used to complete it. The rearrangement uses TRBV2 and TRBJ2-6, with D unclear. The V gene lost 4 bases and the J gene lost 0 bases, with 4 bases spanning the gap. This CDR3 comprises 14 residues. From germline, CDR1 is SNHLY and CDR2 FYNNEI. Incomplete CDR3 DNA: TGTGCCAGCAGTGCAGGCTCTGGGGCCAACGTC. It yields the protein CASSAGSGANV. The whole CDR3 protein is CASSAGSGANVLTF.

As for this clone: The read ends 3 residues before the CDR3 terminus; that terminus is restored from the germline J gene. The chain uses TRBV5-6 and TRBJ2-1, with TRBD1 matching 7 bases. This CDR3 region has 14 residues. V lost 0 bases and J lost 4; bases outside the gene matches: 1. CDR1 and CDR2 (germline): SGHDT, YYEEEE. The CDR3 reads CASSLEQGYNEQFF. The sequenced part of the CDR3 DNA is TGTGCCAGCAGCTTGGAACAGGGGTACAATGAG. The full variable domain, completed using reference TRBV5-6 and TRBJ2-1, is DAGVTQSPTHLIKTRGQQVTLRCSPKSGHDTVSWYQQALGQGPQFIFQYYEEEERQRGNFPDRFSGHQFPNYSSELNVNALLLGDSALYLCASSLEQGYNEQFFGPGTRLTVL.

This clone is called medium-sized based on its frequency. The CDR3 bases that were read are TGTGCCAGCATCAGCAGGGCACCTAATTCACCC. It is translated as CASISRAPNSP. The whole CDR3 sequence is CASISRAPNSPLHF. The rearrangement links TRBV5-6 to TRBJ1-6; possibly TRBD1 for D (5 bases). Read coverage stops 3 residues before the CDR3 terminus; the germline J gene supplies the remainder. The germline gives CDR1 SGHDT, CDR2 YYEEEE. The CDR3 length is 14 residues. With 6 bases removed from V and 6 bases from J, the gap between germline ends came to 13 bases. Full variable domain (missing parts from reference TRBV5-6 and TRBJ1-6): DAGVTQSPTHLIKTRGQQVTLRCSPKSGHDTVSWYQQALGQGPQFIFQYYEEEERQRGNFPDRFSGHQFPNYSSELNVNALLLGDSALYLCASISRAPNSPLHFGNGTRLTVT.

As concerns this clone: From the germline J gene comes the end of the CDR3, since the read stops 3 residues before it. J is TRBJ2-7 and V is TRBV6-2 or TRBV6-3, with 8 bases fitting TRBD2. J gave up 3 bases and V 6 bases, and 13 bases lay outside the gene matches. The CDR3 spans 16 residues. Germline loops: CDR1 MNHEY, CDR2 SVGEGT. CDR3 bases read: TGTGCCAGCAGCTACGAGCTAGCGGGCGGGAACTACGAG. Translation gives CASSYELAGGNYE. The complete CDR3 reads CASSYELAGGNYEQYF.

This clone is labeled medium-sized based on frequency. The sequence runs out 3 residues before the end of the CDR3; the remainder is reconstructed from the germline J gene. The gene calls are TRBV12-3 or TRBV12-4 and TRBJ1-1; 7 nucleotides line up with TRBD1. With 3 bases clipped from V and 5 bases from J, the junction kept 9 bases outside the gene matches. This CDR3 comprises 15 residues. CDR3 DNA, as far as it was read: TGTGCCAGCAGTTTCGACAGGGCACGACGAACTGAA. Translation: CASSFDRARRTE. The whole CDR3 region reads CASSFDRARRTEAFF.

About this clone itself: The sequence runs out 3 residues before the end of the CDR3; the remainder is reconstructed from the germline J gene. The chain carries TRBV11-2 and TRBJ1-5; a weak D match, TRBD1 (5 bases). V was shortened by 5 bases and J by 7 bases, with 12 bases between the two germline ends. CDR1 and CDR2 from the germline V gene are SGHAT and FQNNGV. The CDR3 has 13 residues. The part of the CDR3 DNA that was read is TGTGCCAGCAGCCGTGACAGCACACAGCCC. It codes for CASSRDSTQP. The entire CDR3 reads CASSRDSTQPQHF.

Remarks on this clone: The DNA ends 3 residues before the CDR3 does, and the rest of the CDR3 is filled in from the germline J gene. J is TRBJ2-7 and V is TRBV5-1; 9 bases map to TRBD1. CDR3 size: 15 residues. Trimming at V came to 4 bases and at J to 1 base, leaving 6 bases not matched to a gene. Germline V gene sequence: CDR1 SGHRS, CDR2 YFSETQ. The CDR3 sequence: CASSGYGQGSYEQYF. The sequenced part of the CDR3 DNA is TGCGCCAGCAGCGGGTACGGACAGGGGTCCTACGAG.

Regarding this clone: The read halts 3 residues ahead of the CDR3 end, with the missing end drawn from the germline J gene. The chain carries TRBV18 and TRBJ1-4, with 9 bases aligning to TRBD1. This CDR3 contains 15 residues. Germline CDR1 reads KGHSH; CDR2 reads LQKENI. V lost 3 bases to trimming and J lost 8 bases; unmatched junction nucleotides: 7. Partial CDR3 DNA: TGTGCCAGCTCACCGACACAGGGGGCGGAAGAAAAA. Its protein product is CASSPTQGAEEK. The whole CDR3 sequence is CASSPTQGAEEKLFF.